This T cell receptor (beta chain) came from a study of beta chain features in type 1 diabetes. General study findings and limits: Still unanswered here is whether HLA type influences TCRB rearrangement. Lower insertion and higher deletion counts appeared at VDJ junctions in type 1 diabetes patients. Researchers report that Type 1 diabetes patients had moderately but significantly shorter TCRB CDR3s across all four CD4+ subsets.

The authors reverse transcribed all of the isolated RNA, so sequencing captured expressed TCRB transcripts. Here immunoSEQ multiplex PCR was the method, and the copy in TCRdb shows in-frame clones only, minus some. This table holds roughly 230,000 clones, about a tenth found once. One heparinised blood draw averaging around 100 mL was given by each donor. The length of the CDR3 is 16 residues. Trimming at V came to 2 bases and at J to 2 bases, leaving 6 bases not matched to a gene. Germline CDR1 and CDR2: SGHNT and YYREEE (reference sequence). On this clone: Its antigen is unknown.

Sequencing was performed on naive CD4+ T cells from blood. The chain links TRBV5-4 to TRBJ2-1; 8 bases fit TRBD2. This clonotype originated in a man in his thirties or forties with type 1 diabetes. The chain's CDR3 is CASSFGGGSPYNEQFF. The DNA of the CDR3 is TGTGCCAGCAGCTTCGGCGGGGGGTCCCCCTACAATGAGCAGTTCTTC. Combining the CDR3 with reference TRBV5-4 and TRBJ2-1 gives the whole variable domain ETGVTQSPTHLIKTRGQQVTLRCSSQSGHNTVSWYQQALGQGPQFIFQYYREEENGRGNFPPRFSGLQFPNYSSELNVNALELDDSALYLCASSFGGGSPYNEQFFGPGTRLTVL.